This T cell receptor beta chain was found in a study of T cells in Graves' hyperthyroidism and ophthalmopathy. Study results and caveats: Through a model of 13 V-J features, ophthalmopathy was separated from stable hyperthyroidism.

Regarding this clonotype: Its target is unknown. A read error may account for a junction end that differs from germline.

The investigators amplified TCR beta CDR3 regions from RNA transcripts. TCR CDR3 regions were first amplified by RT-PCR with HTBI primers. TCRdb fed the multiplex PCR reads into MiXCR, producing one record per CDR3 protein. The data hold roughly 700,000 distinct CDR3 sequences, with about a third observed a single time. The CDR3 length is 17 residues. CDR1 and CDR2 (germline): LNHDA, SQIVND (reference sequence). The hyperthyroidism patients had all been newly diagnosed, and their disease duration was under 2 months. Their ages ranged from 18 to 65 years. The study left out patients who had uncontrolled infection, other autoimmune disease, pregnancy or lactation. The source of the PBMCs was about 10 ml of fresh peripheral blood.

The sequenced sample was blood. The clonotype comes from a woman aged 40-49 years with Graves' hyperthyroidism. The chain combines TRBV19 with TRBJ1-1, with a weak D call TRBD1 (6 bases). CDR3 nucleotide sequence: TGTGCCAGTAGAATAGTCTTCCGGGCAGGGGAGAGCACTGAAGCTTTCTTT. This codes for CASRIVFRAGESTEAFF.